This T cell receptor (beta chain) was sequenced in a study of shared clonotypes between healthy human individuals. CDR3 length: 13 residues. The V segment lost 5 bases and the J segment 5 bases; nucleotides outside the gene matches: 5. Germline CDR1 reads MNHNS; CDR2 reads SASEGT. It was CD45RO-negative cells, positively selected for CCR7, that made up naive CD8 cells, with terminally differentiated effector memory CD45RA+ cells excluded. Measured with immunoSEQ multiplex PCR; TCRdb has only the in-frame clones, and not every one. The sample consists of some 580,000 clones, more than 95% of them appearing once.

Sequences were obtained from naive CD8+ T cells sorted from blood. The receptor comes from a man aged 25-45 years in good health. J is TRBJ2-5 and V is TRBV6-1; 7 bases match TRBD1. The CDR3 region is CASSSGGGETQYF. CDR3 nucleotide sequence: TGTGCCAGCAGTTCAGGGGGTGGGGAGACCCAGTACTTC.